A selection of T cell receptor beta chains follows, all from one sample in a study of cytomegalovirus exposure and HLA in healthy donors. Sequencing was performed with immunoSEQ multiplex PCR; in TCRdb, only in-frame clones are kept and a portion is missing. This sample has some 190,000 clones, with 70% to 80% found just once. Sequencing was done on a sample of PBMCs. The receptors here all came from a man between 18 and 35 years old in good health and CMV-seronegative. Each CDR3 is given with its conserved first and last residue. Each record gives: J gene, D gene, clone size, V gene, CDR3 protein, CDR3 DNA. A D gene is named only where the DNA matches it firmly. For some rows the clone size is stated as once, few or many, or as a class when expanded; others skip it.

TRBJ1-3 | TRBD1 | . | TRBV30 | CAWCTGGGNTIYF | TGTGCCTGGTGTACAGGGGGCGGAAACACCATATATTTT
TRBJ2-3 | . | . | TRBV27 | CASSFTGTDTQYF | TGTGCCAGCAGTTTTACTGGCACAGATACGCAGTATTTT
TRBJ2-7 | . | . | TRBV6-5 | CVRDSYEQYF | TGTGTTAGAGATTCCTACGAGCAGTACTTC
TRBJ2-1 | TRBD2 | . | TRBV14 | CASTRGGTIPIGAYNEQFF | TGTGCCAGCACCCGGGGGGGCACGATACCAATAGGGGCTTACAATGAGCAGTTCTTC
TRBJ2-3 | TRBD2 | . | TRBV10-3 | CASASGSTDTQYF | TGTGCCAGTGCTAGCGGGAGTACAGATACGCAGTATTTT
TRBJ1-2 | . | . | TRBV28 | CASSLSSGGYTF | TGTGCCAGCAGTTTATCTTCGGGGGGCTACACCTTC
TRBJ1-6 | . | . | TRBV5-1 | CASSPGGGPYNSPLHF | TGCGCCAGCAGCCCCGGCGGGGGGCCCTATAATTCACCCCTCCACTTT
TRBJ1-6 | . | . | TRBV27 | CASSRGQRPYNSPLHF | TGTGCCAGCAGCCGTGGACAGCGACCCTATAATTCACCCCTCCACTTT
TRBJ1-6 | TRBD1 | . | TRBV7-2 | CASSLPGDRASNSPLHF | TGTGCCAGCAGCCTCCCCGGGGACAGGGCCTCTAATTCACCCCTCCACTTT
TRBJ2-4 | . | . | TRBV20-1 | CSASTVNIQYF | TGCAGTGCTTCAACAGTGAACATTCAGTACTTC
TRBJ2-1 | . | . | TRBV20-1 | CSAFIAERQFF | TGCAGTGCTTTTATAGCGGAACGGCAGTTCTTC
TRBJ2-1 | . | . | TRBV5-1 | CASSSVGGRSNNEQFF | TGCGCCAGCAGCTCCGTGGGAGGTCGCTCTAACAATGAGCAGTTCTTC
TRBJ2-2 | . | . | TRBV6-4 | CASSRQSQGGELFF | TGTGCCAGCAGCCGACAGTCTCAGGGCGGGGAGCTGTTTTTT
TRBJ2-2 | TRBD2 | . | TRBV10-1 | CASSESGGGNTGELFF | TGCGCCAGCAGTGAGTCTGGCGGGGGGAACACCGGGGAGCTGTTTTTT
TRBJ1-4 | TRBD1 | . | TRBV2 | CASSEWDRATTNEKLFF | TGTGCCAGCAGTGAGTGGGACAGGGCCACAACTAATGAAAAACTGTTTTTT
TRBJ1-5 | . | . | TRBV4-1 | CASSQDGRGVDSNQPQHF | TGCGCCAGCAGCCAAGATGGCAGGGGAGTAGATAGCAATCAGCCCCAGCATTTT
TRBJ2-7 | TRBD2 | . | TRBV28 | CASTLAGKTYEQYF | TGTGCCTCCACCCTAGCGGGGAAGACCTACGAGCAGTACTTC
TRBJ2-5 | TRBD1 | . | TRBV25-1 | CASSELDRDGAQYF | TGTGCCAGCAGTGAATTGGACAGGGACGGGGCCCAGTACTTC
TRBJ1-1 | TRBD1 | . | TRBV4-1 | CASSPTGQGLNTEAFF | TGCGCCAGCAGCCCGACAGGACAGGGGTTGAACACTGAAGCTTTCTTT
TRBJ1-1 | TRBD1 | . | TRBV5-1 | CASRDSMNTEAFF | TGCGCCAGCCGGGACAGCATGAACACTGAAGCTTTCTTT
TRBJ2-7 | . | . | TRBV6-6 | CATGALSYEQYF | TGTGCCACGGGAGCCTTGAGCTACGAGCAGTACTTC
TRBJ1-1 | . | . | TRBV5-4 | CASSSLDREAFF | TGTGCCAGCAGCTCACTAGACCGTGAAGCTTTCTTT
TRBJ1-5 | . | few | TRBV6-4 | CASSEGGGNQPQHF | TGTGCCAGCAGTGAGGGGGGTGGCAATCAGCCCCAGCATTTT
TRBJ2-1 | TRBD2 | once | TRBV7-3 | CASSGSVGRESYNEQFF | TGTGCCAGCAGTGGGTCCGTTGGGCGGGAGAGCTACAATGAGCAGTTCTTC
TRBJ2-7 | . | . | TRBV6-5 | CASSYSVLANYEQYF | TGTGCCAGCAGTTACTCGGTTCTAGCCAACTACGAGCAGTACTTC
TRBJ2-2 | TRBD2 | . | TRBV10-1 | CASSLGLAGANGELFF | TGCGCCAGCAGTCTGGGACTAGCGGGAGCGAACGGGGAGCTGTTTTTT